This T cell receptor beta chain came from a study of cytomegalovirus exposure and HLA in healthy donors. The overall study: From around 180 million T cells, an earlier analysis saw approximately 110 million unique TCR beta sequences.

Concerning this clone: What it recognizes is unknown. It is unclear where the CDR3 begins or ends on the DNA, so no DNA is shown, and the CDR3 is as TCRdb lists it.

PCR was performed using 60 Vbeta and 13 Jbeta primers. Assay: immunoSEQ multiplex PCR; the TCRdb copy retains only in-frame clones and omits some. Among about 140,000 clones, around 80% were seen once, and the ten largest hold around 3%. Findings and caveats of the study: Later analysis indicated greater clonal expansion among HLA-associated TCR beta chains than among equally common other chains. Accurate prediction of HLA-A and HLA-B alleles (for most subjects) was reportedly achieved from TCR beta sequences. Segments of the TCR beta V type were, in most cases, productive about 87% or about 30% of the time in an earlier analysis.

Sequenced sample: PBMCs. This clonotype was obtained from a female donor in good health and CMV-seronegative.

The CDR3 sequence: CASSQFGEGSSYEQYF. This chain connects TRBV4-3 to TRBJ2-7; no DNA check was done on the table's D call, TRBD2. The CDR3 spans 16 amino acids, including both terminal residues. Germline V lookup: CDR1 LGHNA, CDR2 YSLEER.